This entry lists 25 T cell receptor beta chains sequenced from one sample in a study of T cells and Merkel cell carcinoma outcomes. The assay was immunoSEQ multiplex PCR, and TCRdb's table has in-frame clones only and misses some. The sample consists of under 400 clones, less than 98% of them appearing once. The sequenced sample was tumor tissue from Merkel cell carcinoma. The receptors come from a human donor with Merkel cell carcinoma.

The V call is TRBV7-2, the J call TRBJ1-1; D unclear. The CDR3 totals 15 residues. Per germline, CDR1 SGHTA and CDR2 FQGNSA. With 5 bases removed from V and 6 bases from J, the gap between germline ends came to 19 bases. The CDR3: CASSPGLSWAAEAFF. DNA for the CDR3: TGTGCCAGCAGCCCTGGGCTTTCTTGGGCCGCTGAAGCTTTCTTT.

This chain joins TRBV27 and TRBJ2-3, with D perhaps matching TRBD2 (6 bases). Trimming took off 1 base at V and 0 bases at J, with 11 bases between the two ends. CDR3 size: 16 residues. Germline V gene lookup returns CDR1 MNHEY and CDR2 SMNVEV (reference sequence). The CDR3 loop reads CASSLWTKPSTDTQYF. CDR3 nucleotides: TGTGCCAGCAGTTTATGGACTAAACCTAGCACAGATACGCAGTATTTT.

This sequence joins TRBV15 and TRBJ2-7; 10 bases are shared with TRBD1. CDR3 length: 14 amino acids. CDR1 LNHNV and CDR2 YYDKDF come from the germline V gene (reference sequence). After removal of 6 bases from V and 4 bases from J, the junction contained 6 bases not matched to a gene. CDR3 nucleotide sequence: TGTGCCACCAGTAAAGACAGGGGGCCATACGAGCAGTACTTC. Amino acid sequence: CATSKDRGPYEQYF. Full variable domain (outside the CDR3, taken from reference TRBV15 and TRBJ2-7): DAMVIQNPRYQVTQFGKPVTLSCSQTLNHNVMYWYQQKSSQAPKLLFHYYDKDFNNEADTPDNFQSRRPNTSFCFLDIRSPGLGDTAMYLCATSKDRGPYEQYFGPGTRLTVT.

The chain recombines TRBV20-1 with TRBJ1-2; tentative D call: TRBD1 (5 bases). The germline V and J ends were trimmed by 7 bases and 8 bases, with 11 bases remaining between them. The CDR3 has 10 amino acids. Germline V gene sequence: CDR1 DFQATT, CDR2 SNEGSKA (reference sequence). CDR3 residues: CSVAWGGYTF. In DNA, the CDR3 is TGCAGTGTAGCATGGGGGGGCTACACCTTC.

This chain joins TRBV6-1 and TRBJ2-7; TRBD1 agrees at 9 bases. The CDR3 is made up of 14 amino acids. Germline lookup yields CDR1 MNHNS and CDR2 SASEGT. J lost 6 bases, V lost 4 bases, and 7 bases had no gene match. In DNA, the CDR3 is TGTGCCAGCAGTGCCACTACAGGGGGCCTCGAGCAGTACTTC. Translating gives CASSATTGGLEQYF.

As to this clone: A junction boundary mismatches the germline segment, possibly from a read error. The J gene is TRBJ2-3, the V gene TRBV7-6, with TRBD2 as a possible D gene (6 bases). CDR1 and CDR2 (germline): SGHVS, FNYEAQ. The CDR3 length is 15 residues. The CDR3 protein is CVSSLTGEGTDTQYF. CDR3 DNA sequence: TGTGTCAGCAGCTTAACCGGGGAGGGCACAGATACGCAGTATTTT.

This sequence joins TRBV18 and TRBJ2-5, with a possible D match to TRBD2 (7 bases). V dropped 3 bases and J dropped 5 bases, with 16 bases sitting between them. From germline, CDR1 is KGHSH and CDR2 LQKENI. The CDR3 contains 15 residues. The chain's CDR3 is CASSPLQGGLETQYF. The CDR3 DNA reads TGTGCCAGCTCACCCCTACAGGGAGGGTTGGAGACCCAGTACTTC. Together with reference TRBV18 and TRBJ2-5, the CDR3 gives the full variable domain: NAGVMQNPRHLVRRRGQEARLRCSPMKGHSHVYWYRQLPEEGLKFMVYLQKENIIDESGMPKERFSAEFPKEGPSILRIQQVVRGDSAAYFCASSPLQGGLETQYFGPGTRLLVL.

This clone was counted once. At one end the junction does not follow the germline gene, possibly because of a read error. The V gene is TRBV7-7, the J gene TRBJ1-5, with no clear D. The length of the CDR3 is 19 residues. CDR1 is SSHAT, CDR2 FNYEAQ, per germline (reference sequence). CDR3 sequence: CASSPHLERRLYSNQPQHF. Written as DNA, the CDR3 is TGTGCTAGCAGCCCCCATCTAGAGAGGAGACTTTATAGCAATCAGCCCCAGCATTTT. The variable domain in full, with the rest retrieved from reference TRBV7-7 and TRBJ1-5, is GAGVSQSPRYKVTKRGQDVTLRCDPISSHATLYWYQQALGQGPEFLTYFNYEAQPDKSGLPSDRFSAERPEGSISTLTIQRTEQRDSAMYRCASSPHLERRLYSNQPQHFGDGTRLSIL.

This clone was detected once. The chain couples TRBV7-9 to TRBJ2-3, with 11 bases identical to TRBD2. The V gene's germline CDR1 is SEHNR and CDR2 FQNEAQ (reference sequence). Trimming removed 2 bases from V and 4 bases from J; junction bases left unmatched: 8. The CDR3 extends over 17 amino acids. CDR3 DNA: TGTGCCAGCAGCTTAATTAGCGGGGGGGCCTCTGCAGATACGCAGTATTTT. Translated: CASSLISGGASADTQYF.

Regarding this clone: The junction departs from germline at one end; a sequencing error may be responsible. This rearrangement joins TRBV6-5 to TRBJ2-7, with 8 bases matching TRBD2. The germline CDR1 and CDR2 sequences are MNHEY and SVGAGI. The CDR3 length is 11 residues. The CDR3 sequence is CTSGGTYEQYF. For the CDR3, the DNA is TGTACCAGCGGGGGCACCTACGAGCAGTACTTC.

The chain's CDR3 is CSLRAGTSYEQYF. The CDR3, as DNA: TGCAGCTTAAGAGCGGGTACCTCCTACGAGCAGTACTTC. V and J are TRBV29-1 and TRBJ2-7; D may be TRBD2 (6 bases). With 8 bases removed from V and 0 bases from J, the gap between germline ends came to 14 bases. In germline, CDR1 is SQVTM, CDR2 ANQGSEA. CDR3 size: 13 residues.

The V and J genes are TRBV9 and TRBJ2-1, with D perhaps TRBD2 (6 bases). Germline values: CDR1 SGDLS, CDR2 YYNGEE. The V gene lost 3 bases and the J gene lost 7 bases, with 17 bases spanning the gap. CDR3 size: 15 residues. The DNA of the CDR3 is TGTGCCAGCAGCGAATCTAGCGTTCGTACGAATGAGCAGTTCTTC. Its translation is CASSESSVRTNEQFF.

This chain links TRBV7-6 with TRBJ2-1; D gene uncertain. Germline values: CDR1 SGHVS, CDR2 FNYEAQ. V dropped 1 base and J dropped 5 bases, with 6 bases sitting between them. There are 13 residues in the CDR3. In DNA form, the CDR3 reads TGTGCCAGCAGCTTAGGCGGACACAATGAGCAGTTCTTC. The encoded protein is CASSLGGHNEQFF.

This clone appeared a single time. The rearrangement uses TRBV7-8 and TRBJ2-7; D is uncertain. The CDR3 has 15 amino acids. Germline V CDR1 and CDR2: SGHVS, FQNEAQ. Trimming cost V 1 base and J 6 bases, with 16 bases left between them. The CDR3, as DNA: TGTGCCAGCAGCTTAGTAAGGGCATTCTACGTCGAGCAGTACTTC. It translates to CASSLVRAFYVEQYF. The variable domain in full, completed from reference TRBV7-8 and TRBJ2-7, reads GAGVSQSPRYKVAKRGQDVALRCDPISGHVSLFWYQQALGQGPEFLTYFQNEAQLDKSGLPSDRFFAERPEGSVSTLKIQRTQQEDSAVYLCASSLVRAFYVEQYFGPGTRLTVT.

This chain uses TRBV4-1 with TRBJ2-5, with TRBD2 matching over 9 bases. The length of the CDR3 is 15 residues. The germline gives CDR1 MGHRA, CDR2 YSYEKL. The ends lost 2 bases at V and 5 bases at J; junction bases unmatched: 6. CDR3 bases: TGCGCCAGCAGCCAATCGCGGGGGGGCCTGGAGACCCAGTACTTC. Protein sequence: CASSQSRGGLETQYF.

The chain recombines TRBV9 with TRBJ1-1, with D unresolved. From germline, CDR1 is SGDLS and CDR2 YYNGEE. This CDR3 has 13 residues. The V end lost 4 bases, the J end lost 1 base, and 8 bases lay between the germline ends. The chain's CDR3 is CASSSGKNTEAFF. CDR3 DNA: TGTGCCAGCAGCTCGGGCAAGAACACTGAAGCTTTCTTT.

The chain has TRBV30 and TRBJ1-4; D might be TRBD1 (6 bases). Deletions cut 4 bases from V and 7 bases from J, with 13 bases between. The CDR3 is 13 residues long. The germline CDR1 and CDR2 sequences are GTSNPN and SVGIG (reference sequence). The CDR3 sequence: CAWKIQGGEKLFF. The CDR3 DNA sequence: TGTGCCTGGAAAATACAGGGCGGTGAAAAACTGTTTTTT.

This clone was recorded once. This rearrangement joins TRBV27 to TRBJ2-5, with a tentative D call TRBD2 (6 bases). Per the germline V gene, CDR1 is MNHEY and CDR2 is SMNVEV (reference sequence). The ends were cut back, 6 bases at V and 7 bases at J, with 15 bases in the middle. The CDR3 spans 13 residues. The DNA for the CDR3 is TGTGCCAGCAGGCCACCGGGGCGGGGGACCCAGTACTTC. This gives the protein CASRPPGRGTQYF.

V is TRBV18 and J is TRBJ2-7; D possibly corresponds to TRBD1 (6 bases). The V gene lost 3 bases and the J gene lost 2 bases, with 8 bases spanning the gap. The CDR3 loop spans 13 amino acids. Germline V gene lookup returns CDR1 KGHSH and CDR2 LQKENI. Written as DNA, the CDR3 is TGTGCCAGCTCACCCGACAGGCCCTACGAGCAGTACTTC. Translated: CASSPDRPYEQYF.

The chain employs TRBV4-3 and TRBJ2-6; D is uncertain. V dropped 1 base and J dropped 0 bases, with 7 bases sitting between them. Germline V gene sequence: CDR1 LGHNA, CDR2 YSLEER. The CDR3 totals 16 residues. CDR3 loop: CASSQGANSGANVLTF. The CDR3 DNA reads as TGCGCCAGCAGCCAAGGCGCGAACTCTGGGGCCAACGTCCTGACTTTC.

This rearrangement joins TRBV7-9 to TRBJ1-6, with TRBD1 as a possible D gene (5 bases). The germline V gene has CDR1 SEHNR and CDR2 FQNEAQ (reference sequence). Trimming left V 6 bases short and J 6 bases short, with 15 bases between. There are 15 residues in the CDR3. CDR3 amino acids: CASRKEGSRNSPLHF. For the CDR3, the DNA is TGTGCCAGCAGGAAGGAGGGGAGCCGTAATTCACCCCTCCACTTT. Full variable domain (outside the CDR3, taken from reference TRBV7-9 and TRBJ1-6): DTGVSQNPRHKITKRGQNVTFRCDPISEHNRLYWYRQTLGQGPEFLTYFQNEAQLEKSRLLSDRFSAERPKGSFSTLEIQRTEQGDSAMYLCASRKEGSRNSPLHFGNGTRLTVT.

The rearrangement joins TRBV29-1 to TRBJ1-1; no clear D gene. Germline CDR1 reads SQVTM; CDR2 reads ANQGSEA. V lost 5 bases and J lost 0, with 22 bases in between. The CDR3 runs to 17 residues. This chain's CDR3 is CSVSGPLVGNLNTEAFF. CDR3 sequence (DNA): TGCAGCGTTTCAGGCCCTTTGGTCGGAAACTTGAACACTGAAGCTTTCTTT.

This clone was observed once. The chain joins TRBV7-9 to TRBJ1-3; TRBD1 aligns across 7 bases. Germline CDR1 is SEHNR and CDR2 is FQNEAQ (reference sequence). CDR3 length: 16 amino acids. Trimming took 5 bases from V and 0 from J; bases not matched to a gene: 7. The CDR3 DNA reads TGTGCCAGCAGCAGAACAGGGGTCACCTCTGGAAACACCATATATTTT. Its protein product is CASSRTGVTSGNTIYF.

The chain recombines TRBV29-1 with TRBJ1-2; possibly TRBD1 for D (6 bases). The CDR3 sequence is 17 residues long. The germline CDR1 and CDR2 sequences are SQVTM and ANQGSEA. V lost 0 bases, J lost 0 bases, and 17 bases lay in between. CDR3 protein: CSVEDHGGREPNYGYTF. The CDR3 DNA reads as TGCAGCGTTGAAGATCACGGGGGGCGCGAGCCTAACTATGGCTACACCTTC.

This chain links TRBV18 with TRBJ2-6; D unresolved. The CDR3 extends over 15 amino acids. From germline, CDR1 is KGHSH and CDR2 LQKENI. Between the trimmed V and J ends, which lost 5 bases and 5 bases, there was a span of 13 bases. The CDR3 DNA is TGTGCCAGCTCATATTTACAAAGTCGGGCCAACGTCCTGACTTTC. This gives the protein CASSYLQSRANVLTF.